The rows below give T cell receptor beta chains drawn from one sample of a study of CD8 T cells in ankylosing spondylitis. Each CDR3 protein gets one entry after TCRdb re-called the 5' RACE reads with MiXCR. The data show 40,000 to 50,000 distinct CDR3 sequences, 2.5% to 3% seen once. Sample: blood, either unsorted or a sorted T cell fraction (not recorded which). Receptors originate from a male donor with ankylosing spondylitis or in good health (not recorded which). The CDR3 runs from the conserved cysteine through the conserved F or W. A D gene is named only where the DNA matches it firmly. Clone size appears in some rows only: once, few, many, or a class for an expanded clone.

D gene: NA
J gene: TRBJ2-3
clone size: NA
V gene: TRBV9
CDR3 protein: CASSPGRGSTDTQYF
CDR3 DNA: TGTGCCAGCAGCCCCGGAAGGGGGAGCACAGATACGCAGTATTTT

D gene: TRBD2
J gene: TRBJ2-1
clone size: many
V gene: TRBV9
CDR3 protein: CASSVVASGNYEQFF
CDR3 DNA: TGTGCCAGCAGCGTAGTGGCTAGCGGGAACTATGAGCAGTTCTTC

D gene: NA
J gene: TRBJ1-1
clone size: medium-sized
V gene: TRBV9
CDR3 protein: CASSVHMNTEAFF
CDR3 DNA: TGTGCCAGCAGCGTACACATGAACACTGAAGCTTTCTTT

D gene: NA
J gene: TRBJ1-1
clone size: many
V gene: TRBV9
CDR3 protein: CASSAASTVATEAFF
CDR3 DNA: TGTGCCAGCAGCGCCGCCTCCACCGTGGCCACTGAAGCTTTCTTT

D gene: NA
J gene: TRBJ2-1
clone size: many
V gene: TRBV9
CDR3 protein: CASSRAGSSYNEQFF
CDR3 DNA: TGTGCCAGCAGCCGGGCAGGGAGCTCCTACAATGAGCAGTTCTTC

D gene: NA
J gene: TRBJ2-5
clone size: many
V gene: TRBV9
CDR3 protein: CASSVGVSDDQETQYF
CDR3 DNA: TGTGCCAGCAGCGTGGGGGTTAGCGACGACCAAGAGACCCAGTACTTC

D gene: TRBD2
J gene: TRBJ2-7
clone size: many
V gene: TRBV9
CDR3 protein: CASSVGPGTSGYEQYF
CDR3 DNA: TGTGCCAGCAGCGTAGGACCCGGGACTAGCGGCTACGAGCAGTACTTC

D gene: NA
J gene: TRBJ1-3
clone size: many
V gene: TRBV9
CDR3 protein: CASSSRTDLSGNTIYF
CDR3 DNA: TGTGCCAGCAGCTCCCGGACGGACTTATCTGGAAACACCATATATTTT

D gene: TRBD2
J gene: TRBJ2-7
clone size: many
V gene: TRBV9
CDR3 protein: CASSVGASGLSSYEQYF
CDR3 DNA: TGTGCCAGCAGCGTAGGTGCTAGCGGGCTCAGCTCCTACGAGCAGTACTTC

D gene: NA
J gene: TRBJ2-7
clone size: many
V gene: TRBV9
CDR3 protein: CASSVVPRALYEQYF
CDR3 DNA: TGTGCCAGCAGCGTAGTGCCAAGAGCCCTCTACGAGCAGTACTTC

D gene: NA
J gene: TRBJ1-2
clone size: many
V gene: TRBV9
CDR3 protein: CASSDPGFYGYTF
CDR3 DNA: TGTGCCAGCAGCGACCCAGGATTCTATGGCTACACCTTC

D gene: NA
J gene: TRBJ2-1
clone size: many
V gene: TRBV9
CDR3 protein: CASSVTRYNEQFF
CDR3 DNA: TGTGCCAGCAGCGTCACACGTTACAATGAGCAGTTCTTC

D gene: NA
J gene: TRBJ1-5
clone size: NA
V gene: TRBV9
CDR3 protein: CASSVGLDNQPQHF
CDR3 DNA: TGTGCCAGCAGCGTAGGGCTTGACAATCAGCCCCAGCATTTT

D gene: TRBD2
J gene: TRBJ2-2
clone size: many
V gene: TRBV9
CDR3 protein: CASSVAVAGITGELFF
CDR3 DNA: TGTGCCAGCAGCGTAGCAGTAGCGGGAATTACCGGGGAGCTGTTTTTT

D gene: TRBD2
J gene: TRBJ2-1
clone size: many
V gene: TRBV9
CDR3 protein: CASSLRTSGGSYNEQFF
CDR3 DNA: TGTGCCAGCAGCCTCCGGACTAGCGGGGGCTCCTACAATGAGCAGTTCTTC

D gene: NA
J gene: TRBJ2-5
clone size: many
V gene: TRBV9
CDR3 protein: CASSIDGQETQYF
CDR3 DNA: TGTGCCAGCAGCATCGACGGGCAAGAGACCCAGTACTTC

D gene: TRBD2
J gene: TRBJ2-5
clone size: many
V gene: TRBV9
CDR3 protein: CASQGLPPGTQYF
CDR3 DNA: TGTGCCAGCCAGGGACTACCGCCGGGGACCCAGTACTTC

D gene: TRBD1
J gene: TRBJ1-6
clone size: many
V gene: TRBV9
CDR3 protein: CASSVEATGVGSPLHF
CDR3 DNA: TGTGCCAGCAGCGTAGAAGCGACAGGGGTGGGTTCACCCCTCCACTTT

D gene: TRBD1
J gene: TRBJ2-1
clone size: many
V gene: TRBV9
CDR3 protein: CASSTTGDNEQFF
CDR3 DNA: TGTGCCAGCAGCACGACAGGGGACAATGAGCAGTTCTTC

D gene: TRBD2
J gene: TRBJ2-7
clone size: many
V gene: TRBV9
CDR3 protein: CASSVGVGLAGVNEQYF
CDR3 DNA: TGTGCCAGCAGCGTAGGTGTGGGACTAGCGGGAGTCAACGAGCAGTACTTC

D gene: NA
J gene: TRBJ1-3
clone size: many
V gene: TRBV9
CDR3 protein: CASSVEVGGLSGNTIYF
CDR3 DNA: TGTGCCAGCAGCGTAGAGGTCGGAGGCCTCTCTGGAAACACCATATATTTT

D gene: NA
J gene: TRBJ2-1
clone size: many
V gene: TRBV9
CDR3 protein: CASSVGSGTYNEQFF
CDR3 DNA: TGTGCCAGCAGCGTAGGTAGCGGAACTTACAATGAGCAGTTCTTC

D gene: NA
J gene: TRBJ1-5
clone size: many
V gene: TRBV9
CDR3 protein: CASSVDIRGQPQHF
CDR3 DNA: TGTGCCAGCAGCGTGGACATCCGGGGCCAGCCCCAGCATTTT

D gene: NA
J gene: TRBJ2-3
clone size: many
V gene: TRBV9
CDR3 protein: CASSEASTDTQYF
CDR3 DNA: TGTGCCAGCAGCGAAGCGAGCACAGATACGCAGTATTTT

D gene: NA
J gene: TRBJ2-1
clone size: many
V gene: TRBV9
CDR3 protein: CASSKLRGNEEQFF
CDR3 DNA: TGTGCCAGCAGCAAACTAAGAGGCAATGAGGAGCAGTTCTTC

D gene: TRBD1
J gene: TRBJ1-1
clone size: many
V gene: TRBV9
CDR3 protein: CASSAGQGRNTEAFF
CDR3 DNA: TGTGCCAGCAGCGCCGGACAGGGGAGGAACACTGAAGCTTTCTTT

D gene: NA
J gene: TRBJ2-3
clone size: many
V gene: TRBV9
CDR3 protein: CASSVDGGAIRDTQYF
CDR3 DNA: TGTGCCAGCAGCGTAGATGGGGGGGCGATCAGGGATACGCAGTATTTT

D gene: NA
J gene: TRBJ2-3
clone size: many
V gene: TRBV9
CDR3 protein: CASSTQSAADTQYF
CDR3 DNA: TGTGCCAGCAGCACCCAATCAGCGGCAGATACGCAGTATTTT

D gene: TRBD2
J gene: TRBJ2-3
clone size: many
V gene: TRBV9
CDR3 protein: CASSVGVGLAGVDTQYF
CDR3 DNA: TGTGCCAGCAGCGTAGGTGTGGGTCTAGCGGGAGTGGATACGCAGTATTTT

D gene: NA
J gene: TRBJ1-1
clone size: many
V gene: TRBV9
CDR3 protein: CASSRALNTEAFF
CDR3 DNA: TGTGCCAGCAGCCGGGCCTTGAACACTGAAGCTTTCTTT

D gene: NA
J gene: TRBJ1-2
clone size: medium-sized
V gene: TRBV9
CDR3 protein: CASSAGTDVYTF
CDR3 DNA: TGTGCCAGCAGCGCCGGGACGGACGTCTACACCTTC

D gene: NA
J gene: TRBJ2-3
clone size: many
V gene: TRBV9
CDR3 protein: CASSVEGFGVLTDTQYF
CDR3 DNA: TGTGCCAGCAGCGTAGAGGGGTTCGGTGTTCTTACAGATACGCAGTATTTT

D gene: TRBD2
J gene: TRBJ2-5
clone size: many
V gene: TRBV9
CDR3 protein: CASSKRLAGAMETQYF
CDR3 DNA: TGTGCCAGCAGCAAAAGACTAGCGGGAGCTATGGAGACCCAGTACTTC

D gene: NA
J gene: TRBJ2-5
clone size: many
V gene: TRBV9
CDR3 protein: CASSPRRGGETQYF
CDR3 DNA: TGTGCCAGCAGCCCCCGACGTGGAGGGGAGACCCAGTACTTC

D gene: NA
J gene: TRBJ2-2
clone size: many
V gene: TRBV9
CDR3 protein: CASSGDTGELFF
CDR3 DNA: TGTGCCAGCAGCGGAGATACCGGGGAGCTGTTTTTT

D gene: TRBD2
J gene: TRBJ2-6
clone size: many
V gene: TRBV9
CDR3 protein: CASSPLLRLAVSGANVLTF
CDR3 DNA: TGTGCCAGCAGCCCCTTACTGCGACTAGCGGTCTCTGGGGCCAACGTCCTGACTTTC

D gene: NA
J gene: TRBJ2-2
clone size: many
V gene: TRBV9
CDR3 protein: CASSVVSEPTGELFF
CDR3 DNA: TGTGCCAGCAGCGTAGTTAGCGAACCCACCGGGGAGCTGTTTTTT

D gene: NA
J gene: TRBJ2-5
clone size: many
V gene: TRBV9
CDR3 protein: CASSTFFQETQYF
CDR3 DNA: TGTGCCAGCAGCACCTTTTTCCAAGAGACCCAGTACTTC

D gene: NA
J gene: TRBJ2-7
clone size: many
V gene: TRBV9
CDR3 protein: CASSVDQGPYSKYF
CDR3 DNA: TGTGCCAGCAGCGTAGATCAAGGGCCTTACTCTAAGTACTTC

D gene: TRBD2
J gene: TRBJ2-7
clone size: many
V gene: TRBV9
CDR3 protein: CASSVDFYAGGRSEQYF
CDR3 DNA: TGTGCCAGCAGCGTAGACTTCTATGCGGGAGGCCGGTCCGAGCAGTACTTC

D gene: NA
J gene: TRBJ2-3
clone size: many
V gene: TRBV9
CDR3 protein: CASSGRTGTDTQYF
CDR3 DNA: TGTGCCAGCAGCGGACGGACAGGCACAGATACGCAGTATTTT

D gene: NA
J gene: TRBJ2-1
clone size: many
V gene: TRBV9
CDR3 protein: CASSVEQLSYNEQFF
CDR3 DNA: TGTGCCAGCAGCGTAGAACAACTCTCCTACAATGAGCAGTTCTTC

D gene: NA
J gene: TRBJ1-5
clone size: NA
V gene: TRBV9
CDR3 protein: CASSVQGHEDQPQHF
CDR3 DNA: TGTGCCAGCAGCGTACAGGGTCATGAGGATCAGCCCCAGCATTTT

D gene: TRBD2
J gene: TRBJ2-1
clone size: many
V gene: TRBV9
CDR3 protein: CASSVVPAGVGFNEQFF
CDR3 DNA: TGTGCCAGCAGCGTAGTGCCCGCGGGAGTGGGCTTCAATGAGCAGTTCTTC

D gene: NA
J gene: TRBJ2-1
clone size: many
V gene: TRBV9
CDR3 protein: CASSVESVSYNEQFF
CDR3 DNA: TGTGCCAGCAGCGTAGAAAGCGTTTCCTACAATGAGCAGTTCTTC

D gene: TRBD1
J gene: TRBJ1-6
clone size: many
V gene: TRBV9
CDR3 protein: CASSAQGGTGPRDLHF
CDR3 DNA: TGTGCCAGCAGCGCCCAGGGTGGGACAGGCCCTCGCGACCTCCACTTT

D gene: TRBD1
J gene: TRBJ1-4
clone size: many
V gene: TRBV9
CDR3 protein: CASSVDLQGAIPNEKLFF
CDR3 DNA: TGTGCCAGCAGCGTGGACCTCCAGGGGGCAATTCCTAATGAAAAACTGTTTTTT

D gene: TRBD1
J gene: TRBJ1-6
clone size: many
V gene: TRBV9
CDR3 protein: CASSVDPTGENSPLHF
CDR3 DNA: TGTGCCAGCAGCGTAGACCCGACAGGGGAGAATTCACCCCTCCACTTT

D gene: NA
J gene: TRBJ1-1
clone size: many
V gene: TRBV9
CDR3 protein: CASSDYRGMNTEAFF
CDR3 DNA: TGTGCCAGCAGCGACTACCGGGGGATGAACACTGAAGCTTTCTTT

D gene: TRBD1
J gene: TRBJ2-7
clone size: many
V gene: TRBV9
CDR3 protein: CASSETGYEQYF
CDR3 DNA: TGTGCCAGCAGCGAGACAGGGTACGAGCAGTACTTC

D gene: NA
J gene: TRBJ2-6
clone size: many
V gene: TRBV9
CDR3 protein: CASSASILGSGANVLTF
CDR3 DNA: TGTGCCAGCAGCGCAAGCATTCTCGGCTCTGGGGCCAACGTCCTGACTTTC